Presented here are 9 T cell receptor beta chains from one specimen sequenced in a study of control samples from healthy donors and cancer patients. Libraries were prepared by immunoSEQ multiplex PCR; TCRdb keeps only in-frame clonotypes and omits some of them. The sample lists around 170,000 clones; around nine tenths were seen once. The sequencing input was blood. Receptors originate from a woman under 40 in good health.

This clone was seen a handful of times. V gene TRBV6-6 combines with J gene TRBJ1-2; 8 bases are shared with TRBD1. Germline lookup yields CDR1 MNHNY and CDR2 SVGAGI (reference sequence). This CDR3 is built from 14 residues. Trimming cost V 0 bases and J 8 bases; bases outside gene matches: 5. The CDR3 loop reads CASSYSGTGTGYTF. DNA of the CDR3: TGTGCCAGCAGTTACTCGGGGACAGGCACGGGCTACACCTTC.

The J gene is TRBJ2-7, the V gene TRBV28; 14 bases agree with TRBD2. Germline loops: CDR1 MDHEN, CDR2 SYDVKM. Trimming at V came to 5 bases and at J to 5 bases, leaving 5 bases not matched to a gene. The CDR3 has 15 residues. The CDR3 coding sequence is TGTGCCAGCAGTCCTACGGGACTAGCGGGGGACGAGCAGTACTTC. Translating it yields CASSPTGLAGDEQYF.

The chain couples TRBV5-6 to TRBJ1-2; a weak D match, TRBD1 (5 bases). CDR3 length equals 15 residues. The V end was cut by 5 bases, the J end by 0 bases, with 14 bases between. Germline loops: CDR1 SGHDT, CDR2 YYEEEE. The CDR3 loop is CASRVQGEANYGYTF. The DNA of the CDR3 is TGTGCCAGCAGGGTGCAGGGCGAGGCTAACTATGGCTACACCTTC.

The V call is TRBV27, the J call TRBJ2-1; D is unclear. Germline lookup yields CDR1 MNHEY and CDR2 SMNVEV (reference sequence). This CDR3 has 14 residues. Trimming removed 3 bases at V and 3 bases at J, with 9 bases between. DNA of the CDR3: TGTGCCAGCAGTTTTACGGGTTACTACAATGAGCAGTTCTTC. Translating gives CASSFTGYYNEQFF.

The gene calls are TRBV5-6 and TRBJ1-5; the D is unclear. V was pared by 3 bases and J by 2 bases, with 9 bases between. The CDR3 extends over 14 amino acids. Per the germline V gene, CDR1 is SGHDT and CDR2 is YYEEEE. The CDR3 region is CASSSLSGNQPQHF. CDR3 DNA sequence: TGTGCCAGCAGCTCCCTTTCGGGCAATCAGCCCCAGCATTTT. Based on the CDR3 plus reference TRBV5-6 and TRBJ1-5, the full variable domain is DAGVTQSPTHLIKTRGQQVTLRCSPKSGHDTVSWYQQALGQGPQFIFQYYEEEERQRGNFPDRFSGHQFPNYSSELNVNALLLGDSALYLCASSSLSGNQPQHFGDGTRLSIL.

The chain employs TRBV11-2 and TRBJ2-1; TRBD2 might be the D (6 bases). V was cut by 0 bases and J by 9 bases, with 9 bases left in between. Germline loops: CDR1 SGHAT, CDR2 FQNNGV. There are 13 residues in the CDR3. The CDR3 protein is CASSLEEGFEQFF. The CDR3 DNA sequence: TGTGCCAGCAGCTTAGAGGAGGGGTTTGAGCAGTTCTTC. Variable domain in full (rest from reference TRBV11-2 and TRBJ2-1): EAGVAQSPRYKIIEKRQSVAFWCNPISGHATLYWYQQILGQGPKLLIQFQNNGVVDDSQLPKDRFSAERLKGVDSTLKIQPAKLEDSAVYLCASSLEEGFEQFFGPGTRLTVL.

The chain is built from TRBV9 and TRBJ2-3; 12 bases are shared with TRBD2. V lost 0 bases to trimming and J lost 4 bases; unmatched junction nucleotides: 3. The CDR3 contains 16 residues. Germline CDR1 is SGDLS and CDR2 is YYNGEE. The CDR3 coding sequence is TGTGCCAGCAGCGTAGGACTAGCGGGGGTCTCAGATACGCAGTATTTT. Translating it yields CASSVGLAGVSDTQYF.

The chain is built from TRBV10-3 and TRBJ1-1, with a possible D match to TRBD1 (5 bases). Per the germline V gene, CDR1 is ENHRY and CDR2 is SYGVKD. Trimming left V 11 bases short and J 1 base short, with 14 bases between. The CDR3 length is 13 residues. The CDR3 DNA is TGTGCCTTACGTATTGGGGGGAACACTGAAGCTTTCTTT. Translating it yields CALRIGGNTEAFF.

The gene calls are TRBV27 and TRBJ1-1; possible D gene TRBD1, 6 bases. The CDR3 spans 12 residues. The V end was cut by 8 bases, the J end by 5 bases, with 12 bases between. Germline V gene sequence: CDR1 MNHEY, CDR2 SMNVEV (reference sequence). CDR3 residues: CASGPTGTEAFF. DNA for the CDR3: TGTGCCAGCGGCCCAACAGGGACTGAAGCTTTCTTT.